These T cell receptor beta chains were read from a single sample in a study of T cell repertoires in cytomegalovirus infection. MiXCR was run by TCRdb on the reads, yielding one entry per CDR3 protein. In the table there are 200,000 to 300,000 distinct CDR3 sequences, approximately 13% of which are singletons. Material for sequencing was PBMCs. The receptors come from a human donor in good health (CMV status not recorded). Some clones in this sample may be carry-over from other donors' samples. CDR3s leave out the opening cysteine and the closing phenylalanine or tryptophan. A D gene is named only where the DNA matches it firmly.

cdr3_length j_call d_call v_call cdr3_aa
13 TRBJ2-7 TRBD2 TRBV5-5 ASRPTSGVSYEQY
13 TRBJ1-1 TRBD1 TRBV25-1 ASSRGTGEGTEAF
13 TRBJ2-5 . TRBV4-2 ASSQGTPSQETQY
11 TRBJ2-1 . TRBV5-4 ASSLDGRGEQF
11 TRBJ2-1 . TRBV10-3 AIKRQEYNEQF
13 TRBJ2-7 . TRBV20-1 SARLRQGGPYEQY
14 TRBJ2-7 . TRBV6-6 ASSPPWRGATYEQY
13 TRBJ2-1 TRBD2 TRBV29-1 SYNRLAGGPGEQF
12 TRBJ1-1 . TRBV5-4 ASSSHSLNTEAF
12 TRBJ1-5 TRBD1 TRBV6-1 ASSRGQGHEPQH
13 TRBJ1-1 . TRBV18 ASSPPGGGNTEAF
15 TRBJ2-3 . TRBV28 ASSYDAGTPGTDTQY
12 TRBJ1-1 . TRBV11-1 ASSSRAGNTEAF
12 TRBJ2-4 TRBD1 TRBV19 ASSPGTGGYIQY
15 TRBJ2-1 . TRBV5-1 ASSLGLRDESANEQF
12 TRBJ1-1 . TRBV20-1 SARDRRQNTEAF
12 TRBJ1-1 . TRBV6-2/TRBV6-3 ASSYGTVFGEAF
11 TRBJ1-2 . TRBV4-1 ASSQQGPYGYT
14 TRBJ2-7 TRBD1 TRBV6-2/TRBV6-3 ASNPSGTGVFHEQY
15 TRBJ2-7 . TRBV7-8 ASSLAPLPGQYYEQY
9 TRBJ1-2 . TRBV11-3 ASSDGHGYT
12 TRBJ1-1 . TRBV7-9 ASSITQQGQGAF
14 TRBJ2-3 . TRBV28 ASSTVQRRGTDTQY
10 TRBJ1-1 . TRBV20-1 SASADSDLVF
11 TRBJ2-7 TRBD1 TRBV20-1 SALGQGVSEQY
11 TRBJ1-2 . TRBV12-3/TRBV12-4 ASSSQGMVGYT
9 TRBJ2-1 . TRBV7-2 ASSYALGQF
14 TRBJ2-3 TRBD1 TRBV7-8 ASRYLPGQGRDTQY
14 TRBJ1-5 . TRBV10-3 AISEFPGAGNQPQH
12 TRBJ2-1 . TRBV6-2/TRBV6-3 ASKEGGAGNEQF
9 TRBJ2-4 . TRBV28 AARGGNIQY
13 TRBJ2-2 . TRBV28 ASSLWGTVHGELF
11 TRBJ1-5 . TRBV28 ASAGDLNQPQH
12 TRBJ2-3 TRBD2 TRBV11-2 ASSFGLAADTQY
11 TRBJ2-5 . TRBV6-1 ASSEGGRETQY
11 TRBJ2-1 . TRBV7-2 ASSFGLDDEQF
14 TRBJ1-2 . TRBV18 ASSPLRQADSYGYT
12 TRBJ2-7 TRBD2 TRBV5-1 ASSESLAGREQY
12 TRBJ2-7 TRBD2 TRBV29-1 SVGAASGKGEQY
12 TRBJ2-5 . TRBV10-3 AIRQPQGGETQY
13 TRBJ1-4 . TRBV7-2 ASSTRQPTNEKLF
11 TRBJ2-1 . TRBV2 ASIWAGSNEQF
14 TRBJ2-1 TRBD2 TRBV7-3 ASSFGGLAVFHEQF
13 TRBJ1-2 TRBD1 TRBV28 ASSFGDRGLGGYT
9 TRBJ2-1 TRBD2 TRBV6-1 ASTSGSGQF
11 TRBJ2-7 . TRBV29-1 SVTSYSAYEQY